The next 27 T cell receptor beta chains were all read from a single sample in a study of shared clonotypes between healthy human individuals. Only CD45RO-negative cells positively selected for CCR7 counted as naive CD8 cells, so terminally differentiated effector memory CD45RA+ cells were excluded. Sequencing used immunoSEQ multiplex PCR; TCRdb keeps in-frame clones, though not all of them. The sample lists 2 million to 2.5 million clones, just over 90% occurring once. Sample: naive CD8+ T cells from PBMCs. The receptors shown here come from a man younger than 30 in good health. Some clones in this sample may be carry-over from other donors' samples.

The V gene is TRBV6-1, the J gene TRBJ2-7, with TRBD2 identical over 8 bases. This CDR3 is 16 amino acids long. From germline, CDR1 is MNHNS and CDR2 SASEGT. V was clipped by 3 bases and J by 3 bases; unmatched bases: 10. CDR3 coding DNA: TGTGCCAGCAGTGATCCCGGACTAGCTCCGAACTACGAGCAGTACTTC. Encoded protein: CASSDPGLAPNYEQYF.

The chain combines TRBV4-3 with TRBJ1-3, with no clear D. CDR1 is LGHNA and CDR2 is YSLEER in the germline V gene. CDR3 size: 15 residues. V was shortened by 4 bases and J by 3 bases, with 13 bases between the two germline ends. CDR3 coding DNA: TGCGCCAGCAGCCCCTCAGAGCTCAGTGGAAACACCATATATTTT. It translates to CASSPSELSGNTIYF.

V and J are TRBV27 and TRBJ2-7; D ambiguous. The CDR3 consists of 15 residues. The germline V gene encodes CDR1 MNHEY and CDR2 SMNVEV (reference sequence). The V gene lost 0 bases and the J gene lost 2 bases, with 11 bases spanning the gap. The CDR3 loop reads CASSLSGDGPYEQYF. CDR3 nucleotides: TGTGCCAGCAGTTTATCAGGTGACGGACCCTACGAGCAGTACTTC.

The rearrangement joins TRBV5-6 to TRBJ2-7; 7 bases map to TRBD1. With V trimmed by 4 bases and J by 1 base, 14 bases remained unmatched. Germline V gene data show CDR1 as SGHDT and CDR2 as YYEEEE. The CDR3 consists of 17 residues. Here the CDR3 reads CASSLVGQAIRSYEQYF. CDR3 nucleotides: TGTGCCAGCAGCCTCGTAGGACAGGCGATAAGGTCCTACGAGCAGTACTTC.

This clone occurred once. The chain is built from TRBV5-4 and TRBJ2-3; 12 bases fit TRBD2. The V gene's germline CDR1 is SGHNT and CDR2 YYREEE (reference sequence). The ends lost 2 bases at V and 5 bases at J; junction bases unmatched: 3. CDR3 size: 15 residues. CDR3 coding DNA: TGTGCCAGCAGCTTTCTAGCGGGAGGGAGAGATACGCAGTATTTT. It translates to CASSFLAGGRDTQYF.

This sequence joins TRBV27 and TRBJ1-3; no definite D call. The germline CDR1 and CDR2 sequences are MNHEY and SMNVEV (reference sequence). This CDR3 contains 15 residues. V was trimmed by 4 bases and J by 2 bases, leaving 12 bases between them. The CDR3, as DNA: TGTGCCAGCAGTTCCAGGTATTATCCTGGAAACACCATATATTTT. Amino acids: CASSSRYYPGNTIYF.

The gene calls are TRBV5-6 and TRBJ2-4, with TRBD1 identical over 10 bases. Germline trimming cut 3 bases from V and 7 bases from J; bases unmatched to any gene: 7. The germline CDR1 and CDR2 sequences are SGHDT and YYEEEE. The CDR3 has 15 residues. The CDR3 here is CASSSGQGIWNIQYF. The CDR3 nucleotides read TGTGCCAGCAGCTCGGGACAGGGGATATGGAACATTCAGTACTTC.

V gene TRBV7-9 combines with J gene TRBJ2-1, with 9 bases that match TRBD1. The germline V gene has CDR1 SEHNR and CDR2 FQNEAQ (reference sequence). The CDR3 contains 16 residues. The V gene end was trimmed by 5 bases and the J gene end by 4 bases; junction bases not matched to a gene: 9. The DNA for the CDR3 is TGTGCCAGCAGCCCCCGGGACAGGGCAGGATACAATGAGCAGTTCTTC. Translation gives CASSPRDRAGYNEQFF.

V and J are TRBV10-3 and TRBJ1-2; no clear D. With 6 bases removed from V and 6 bases from J, the gap between germline ends came to 17 bases. The CDR3 has 14 amino acids. Germline CDR1 reads ENHRY; CDR2 reads SYGVKD. The CDR3 sequence: CAISPAGTRDGYTF. The DNA for the CDR3 is TGTGCCATCAGCCCCGCAGGAACCCGGGATGGCTACACCTTC.

The chain recombines TRBV29-1 with TRBJ1-2; D not resolved. V was trimmed by 8 bases and J by 8 bases, leaving 15 bases between them. CDR3 size: 11 residues. Looked up from germline, CDR1 is SQVTM and CDR2 is ANQGSEA. The CDR3 protein is CSILPVEGYTF. The CDR3 bases are TGCAGCATACTCCCCGTTGAGGGCTACACCTTC. Variable domain in full (rest from reference TRBV29-1 and TRBJ1-2): SAVISQKPSRDICQRGTSLTIQCQVDSQVTMMFWYRQQPGQSLTLIATANQGSEATYESGFVIDKFPISRPNLTFSTLTVSNMSPEDSSIYLCSILPVEGYTFGSGTRLTVV.

The chain combines TRBV4-1 with TRBJ2-7; 9 bases agree with TRBD2. Trimming removed 4 bases from V and 5 bases from J; junction bases left unmatched: 9. Germline values: CDR1 MGHRA, CDR2 YSYEKL. The CDR3 totals 15 residues. CDR3 nucleotides: TGCGCCAGCAGCCTGCCCCCGGGACTAGCCCACGAGCAGTACTTC. Its protein product is CASSLPPGLAHEQYF.

This clone was detected only once. This chain joins TRBV27 and TRBJ2-7; no definite D call. Germline CDR1 reads MNHEY; CDR2 reads SMNVEV (reference sequence). V shed 5 bases and J shed 5 bases, with 7 bases lying between them. The CDR3 runs 11 residues. The CDR3 DNA is TGTGCCAGCAGTGCAGGCAACGAGCAGTACTTC. Encoded protein: CASSAGNEQYF.

The chain recombines TRBV19 with TRBJ1-5, with D unresolved. This CDR3 has 14 amino acids. Trimming pared 0 bases from V and 6 bases from J, leaving 9 bases between. The germline V gene encodes CDR1 LNHDA and CDR2 SQIVND (reference sequence). The CDR3 region is CASSIEAGFQPQHF. The CDR3 region has the DNA TGTGCCAGTAGTATAGAGGCGGGGTTTCAGCCCCAGCATTTT.

The chain links TRBV18 to TRBJ1-1; 9 positions match TRBD1. Germline V gene data show CDR1 as KGHSH and CDR2 as LQKENI. The CDR3 is made up of 14 amino acids. V gave up 3 bases and J gave up 4 bases; unmatched junction bases: 3. In nucleotides, the CDR3 is TGTGCCAGCTCACCCGGGACAGGGTCCACTGAAGCTTTCTTT. Protein product: CASSPGTGSTEAFF.

This clone was recorded once. The rearrangement joins TRBV7-9 to TRBJ2-1; 12 bases align to TRBD1. Germline-derived CDR1 and CDR2 are SEHNR and FQNEAQ (reference sequence). The CDR3 extends over 18 amino acids. Trimming took 1 base from V and 2 from J; bases not matched to a gene: 6. The CDR3 region has the DNA TGTGCCAGCAGCTTAGAGGGGACAGGGGGCACAGCCTACAATGAGCAGTTCTTC. It translates to CASSLEGTGGTAYNEQFF.

A single count supports this clone. The V and J genes are TRBV9 and TRBJ2-2, with no clear D. Germline lookup yields CDR1 SGDLS and CDR2 YYNGEE. The CDR3 loop spans 14 amino acids. The V end lost 0 bases, the J end lost 4 bases, and 7 bases lay between the germline ends. CDR3 region: CASSVGPSTGELFF. The CDR3 bases are TGTGCCAGCAGCGTAGGACCCTCCACCGGGGAGCTGTTTTTT.

The rearrangement uses TRBV7-3 and TRBJ1-1; a possible D gene is TRBD1 (5 bases). The CDR3 is 15 amino acids. The germline V and J ends were trimmed by 3 bases and 0 bases, with 11 bases remaining between them. CDR1 is SGHTA and CDR2 is FQGTGA in the germline V gene. The CDR3 region has the DNA TGTGCCAGCAGCTTCGGCCAGGGATTGAACACTGAAGCTTTCTTT. Amino acid sequence: CASSFGQGLNTEAFF.

The chain employs TRBV6-8 and TRBJ2-2, with a tentative D call TRBD1 (5 bases). Germline V gives CDR1 MNHGY, CDR2 SAAAGT. The CDR3 totals 17 residues. Trimming took 4 bases from V and 1 from J, leaving 16 bases between them. The CDR3: CASSSRRQIQNTGELFF. The CDR3 DNA reads TGTGCCAGCAGTTCCCGAAGACAGATTCAGAACACCGGGGAGCTGTTTTTT.

A word on this clone: Other DNA sequences in this specimen translate into the identical CDR3. The chain recombines TRBV9 with TRBJ2-5; D unresolved. The CDR3 runs to 12 residues. Trimming took 0 bases from V and 5 from J, leaving 5 bases between them. Germline CDR1 is SGDLS and CDR2 is YYNGEE. The CDR3 DNA reads as TGTGCCAGCAGCGTAGGGGCTGAGACCCAGTACTTC. Its protein product is CASSVGAETQYF.

The chain joins TRBV6-6 to TRBJ2-7; the D gene could be TRBD1 or TRBD2 (6 bases each). CDR1 is MNHNY, CDR2 SVGAGI, per germline (reference sequence). This CDR3 has 16 amino acids. Trimming took 6 bases from V and 1 from J, leaving 19 bases between them. CDR3 sequence: CASSPRRGSVSYEQYF. The CDR3 nucleotides read TGTGCCAGCAGCCCCCGGAGGGGGTCGGTGTCCTACGAGCAGTACTTC.

The rearrangement uses TRBV7-3 and TRBJ1-1, with 7 bases matching TRBD1. Losses at the gene ends were 5 bases for V and 0 bases for J; bases not matched to a gene: 6. The germline CDR1 and CDR2 sequences are SGHTA and FQGTGA. This CDR3 is built from 15 residues. CDR3 sequence: CASSVYGTVNTEAFF. CDR3 bases: TGTGCCAGCAGCGTTTACGGGACAGTGAACACTGAAGCTTTCTTT. The complete variable domain, with remaining parts taken from reference TRBV7-3 and TRBJ1-1, reads GAGVSQTPSNKVTEKGKYVELRCDPISGHTALYWYRQSLGQGPEFLIYFQGTGAADDSGLPNDRFFAVRPEGSVSTLKIQRTERGDSAVYLCASSVYGTVNTEAFFGQGTRLTVV.

The CDR3 region has the DNA TGTGCCAGCAGCTTAGTACTGTGGGACAGCAATCAGCCCCAGCATTTT. Translated: CASSLVLWDSNQPQHF. The chain is built from TRBV7-8 and TRBJ1-5; D is possibly TRBD1 (5 bases). CDR1 is SGHVS, CDR2 FQNEAQ, per germline. Trimming pared 1 base from V and 1 base from J, leaving 11 bases between. This CDR3 has 16 amino acids.

V and J are TRBV7-8 and TRBJ2-1; a possible D gene is TRBD1 (6 bases). The ends were cut back, 4 bases at V and 0 bases at J, with 16 bases in the middle. This CDR3 is built from 17 residues. Germline CDR1 reads SGHVS; CDR2 reads FQNEAQ. The CDR3, as DNA: TGTGCCAGCAGCTCCGGGGACCCGACAGGCTCCTACAATGAGCAGTTCTTC. It specifies CASSSGDPTGSYNEQFF.

The rearrangement joins TRBV5-1 to TRBJ2-2; the D is unclear. CDR3 size: 16 residues. V was trimmed by 1 base and J by 4 bases, leaving 14 bases between them. Germline V gene lookup returns CDR1 SGHRS and CDR2 YFSETQ. As DNA, the CDR3 is TGCGCCAGCAGCTTGTATCCCGGCATTGGCACCGGGGAGCTGTTTTTT. The encoded protein is CASSLYPGIGTGELFF.

The chain couples TRBV6-5 to TRBJ2-5; 12 bases align to TRBD2. J gave up 3 bases and V 4 bases, and 6 bases lay outside the gene matches. CDR3 length: 16 amino acids. Germline CDR1 reads MNHEY; CDR2 reads SVGAGI. This CDR3 reads CASSWASGRAEETQYF. The CDR3 DNA reads TGTGCCAGCAGTTGGGCTAGCGGGAGGGCCGAAGAGACCCAGTACTTC.

In the case of this clone: The sample holds other DNA sequences that translate to the same CDR3. The CDR3 DNA reads TGTGCCAGCAGCTCCAGCGGGAGCCGCACAGATACGCAGTATTTT. Translating it yields CASSSSGSRTDTQYF. This sequence joins TRBV7-3 and TRBJ2-3, with 8 nucleotides matching TRBD2. Unmatched junction bases numbered 4, after V lost 4 bases and J lost 1 base. This CDR3 comprises 15 residues. Germline CDR1 is SGHTA and CDR2 is FQGTGA.

The chain combines TRBV27 with TRBJ2-1; 8 positions match TRBD2. With 1 base clipped from V and 5 bases from J, the junction kept 7 bases outside the gene matches. Germline loops: CDR1 MNHEY, CDR2 SMNVEV (reference sequence). This CDR3 has 16 amino acids. For the CDR3, the DNA is TGTGCCAGCAGTTTATGGGCGGGAGGCCTCCACAATGAGCAGTTCTTC. It encodes CASSLWAGGLHNEQFF.